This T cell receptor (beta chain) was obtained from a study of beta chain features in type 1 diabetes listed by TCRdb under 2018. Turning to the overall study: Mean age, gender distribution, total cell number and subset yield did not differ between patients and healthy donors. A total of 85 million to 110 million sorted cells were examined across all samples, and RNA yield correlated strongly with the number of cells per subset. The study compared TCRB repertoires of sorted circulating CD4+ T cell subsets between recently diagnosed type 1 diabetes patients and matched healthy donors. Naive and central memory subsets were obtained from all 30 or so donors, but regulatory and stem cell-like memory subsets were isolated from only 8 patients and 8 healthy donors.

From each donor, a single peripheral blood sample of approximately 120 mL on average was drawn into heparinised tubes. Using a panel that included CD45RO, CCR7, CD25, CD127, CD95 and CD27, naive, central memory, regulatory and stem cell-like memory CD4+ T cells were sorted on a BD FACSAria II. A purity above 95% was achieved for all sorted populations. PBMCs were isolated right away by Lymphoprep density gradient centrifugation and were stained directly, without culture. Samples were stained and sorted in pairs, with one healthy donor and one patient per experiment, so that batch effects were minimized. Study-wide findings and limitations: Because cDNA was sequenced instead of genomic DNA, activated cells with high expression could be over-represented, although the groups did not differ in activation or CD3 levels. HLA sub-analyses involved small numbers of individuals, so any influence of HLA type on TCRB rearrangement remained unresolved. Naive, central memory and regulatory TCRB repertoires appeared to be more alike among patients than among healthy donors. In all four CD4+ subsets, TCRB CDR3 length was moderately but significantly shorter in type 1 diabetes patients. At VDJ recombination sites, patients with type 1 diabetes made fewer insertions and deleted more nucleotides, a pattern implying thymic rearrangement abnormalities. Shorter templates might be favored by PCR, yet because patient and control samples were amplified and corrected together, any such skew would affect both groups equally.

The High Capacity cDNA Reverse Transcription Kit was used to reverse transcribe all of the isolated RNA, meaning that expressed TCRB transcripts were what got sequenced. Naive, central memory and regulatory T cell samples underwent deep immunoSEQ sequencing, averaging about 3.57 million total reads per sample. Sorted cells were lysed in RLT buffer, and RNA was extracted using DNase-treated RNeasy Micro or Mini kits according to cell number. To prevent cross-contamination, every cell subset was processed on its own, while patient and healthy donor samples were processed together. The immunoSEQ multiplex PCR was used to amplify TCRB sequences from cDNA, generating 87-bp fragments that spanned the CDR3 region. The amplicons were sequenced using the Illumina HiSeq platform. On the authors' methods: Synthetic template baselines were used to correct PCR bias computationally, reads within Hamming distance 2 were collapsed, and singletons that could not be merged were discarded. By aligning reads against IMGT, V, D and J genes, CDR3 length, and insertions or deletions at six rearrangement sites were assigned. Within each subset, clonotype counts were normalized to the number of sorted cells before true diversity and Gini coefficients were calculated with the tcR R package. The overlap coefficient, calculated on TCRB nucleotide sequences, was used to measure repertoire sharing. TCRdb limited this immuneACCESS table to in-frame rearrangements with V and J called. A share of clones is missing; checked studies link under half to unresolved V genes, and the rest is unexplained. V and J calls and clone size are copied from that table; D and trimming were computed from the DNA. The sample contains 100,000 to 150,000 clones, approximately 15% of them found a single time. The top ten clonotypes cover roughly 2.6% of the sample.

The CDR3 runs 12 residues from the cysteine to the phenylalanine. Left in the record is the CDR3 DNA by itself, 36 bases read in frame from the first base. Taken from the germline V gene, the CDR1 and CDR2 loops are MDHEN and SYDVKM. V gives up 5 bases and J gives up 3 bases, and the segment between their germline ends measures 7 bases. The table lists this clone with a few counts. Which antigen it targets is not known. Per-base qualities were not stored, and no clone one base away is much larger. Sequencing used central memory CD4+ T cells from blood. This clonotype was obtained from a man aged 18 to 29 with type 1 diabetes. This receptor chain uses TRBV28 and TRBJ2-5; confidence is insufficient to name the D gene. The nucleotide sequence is TGTGCCAGCAGTGGTCCTAAAGAGACCCAGTACTTC. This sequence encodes CASSGPKETQYF.